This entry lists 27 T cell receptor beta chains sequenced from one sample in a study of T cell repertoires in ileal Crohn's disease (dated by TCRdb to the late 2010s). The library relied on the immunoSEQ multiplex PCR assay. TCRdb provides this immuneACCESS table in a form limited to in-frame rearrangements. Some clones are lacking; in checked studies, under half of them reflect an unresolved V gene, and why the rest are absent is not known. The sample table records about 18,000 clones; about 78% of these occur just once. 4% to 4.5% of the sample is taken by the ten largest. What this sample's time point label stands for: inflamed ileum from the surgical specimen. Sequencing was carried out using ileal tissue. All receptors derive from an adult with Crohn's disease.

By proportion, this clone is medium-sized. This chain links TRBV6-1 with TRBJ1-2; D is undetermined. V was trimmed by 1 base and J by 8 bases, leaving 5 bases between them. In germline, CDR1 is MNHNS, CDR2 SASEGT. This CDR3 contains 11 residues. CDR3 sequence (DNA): TGTGCCAGCAGTGAAGGGTTAGGCTACACCTTC. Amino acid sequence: CASSEGLGYTF.

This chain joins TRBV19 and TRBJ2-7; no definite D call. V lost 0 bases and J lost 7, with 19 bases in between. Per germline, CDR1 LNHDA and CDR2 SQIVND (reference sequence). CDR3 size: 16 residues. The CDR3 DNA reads TGTGCCAGTAGTATAGATATTGAGGACCTGTTTGAAGAGCAGTACTTC. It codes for CASSIDIEDLFEEQYF.

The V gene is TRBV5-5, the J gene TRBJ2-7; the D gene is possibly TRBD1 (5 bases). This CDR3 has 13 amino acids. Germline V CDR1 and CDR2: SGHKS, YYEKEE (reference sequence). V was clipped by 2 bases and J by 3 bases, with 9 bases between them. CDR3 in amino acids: CASSFQGSYEQYF. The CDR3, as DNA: TGTGCCAGCAGCTTTCAGGGAAGCTACGAGCAGTACTTC.

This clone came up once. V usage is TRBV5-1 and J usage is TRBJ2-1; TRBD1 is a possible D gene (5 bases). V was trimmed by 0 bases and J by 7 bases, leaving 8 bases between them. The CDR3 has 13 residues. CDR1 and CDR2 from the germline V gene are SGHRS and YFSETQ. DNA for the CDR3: TGCGCCAGCAGCTTGGCTCAGGGAAATGAGCAGTTCTTC. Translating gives CASSLAQGNEQFF.

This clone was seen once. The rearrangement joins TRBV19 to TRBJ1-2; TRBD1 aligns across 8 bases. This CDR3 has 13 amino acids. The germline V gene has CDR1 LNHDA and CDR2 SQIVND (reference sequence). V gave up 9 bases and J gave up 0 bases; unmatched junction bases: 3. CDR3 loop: CASQTGANYGYTF. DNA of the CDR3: TGTGCCAGCCAGACAGGGGCTAACTATGGCTACACCTTC.

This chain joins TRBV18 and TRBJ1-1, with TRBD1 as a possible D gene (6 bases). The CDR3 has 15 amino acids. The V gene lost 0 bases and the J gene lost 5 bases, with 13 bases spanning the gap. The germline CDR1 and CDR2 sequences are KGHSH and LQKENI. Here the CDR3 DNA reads TGTGCCAGCTCACCACCGGGGGGGGCCTGGACTGAAGCTTTCTTT. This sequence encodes CASSPPGGAWTEAFF.

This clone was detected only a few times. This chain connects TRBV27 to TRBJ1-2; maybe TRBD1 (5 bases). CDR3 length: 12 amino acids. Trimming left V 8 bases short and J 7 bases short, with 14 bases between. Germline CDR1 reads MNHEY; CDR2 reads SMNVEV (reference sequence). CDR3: CASWGSTLGYTF. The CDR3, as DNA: TGTGCCAGCTGGGGCTCGACCCTTGGCTACACCTTC.

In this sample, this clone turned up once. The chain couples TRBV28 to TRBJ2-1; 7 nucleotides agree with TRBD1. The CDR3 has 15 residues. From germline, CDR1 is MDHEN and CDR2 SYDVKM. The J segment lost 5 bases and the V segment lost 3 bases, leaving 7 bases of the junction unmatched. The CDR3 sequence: CASSLGRGLDNEQFF. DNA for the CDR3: TGTGCCAGCAGTTTGGGCAGGGGGTTGGACAATGAGCAGTTCTTC.

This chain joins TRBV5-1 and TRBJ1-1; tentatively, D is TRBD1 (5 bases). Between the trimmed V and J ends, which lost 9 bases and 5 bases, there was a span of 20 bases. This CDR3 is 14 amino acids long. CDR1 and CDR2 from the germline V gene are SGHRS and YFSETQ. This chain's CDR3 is CAIECRAWRTEAFF. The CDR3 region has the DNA TGCGCCATCGAGTGCAGGGCCTGGAGGACTGAAGCTTTCTTT.

In DNA, the CDR3 is TGTGCCAGTGGAACAGAGGTCTACGAGCAGTACTTC. It codes for CASGTEVYEQYF. The chain recombines TRBV2 with TRBJ2-7, with D uncertain. CDR1 is SNHLY and CDR2 is FYNNEI in the germline V gene. The CDR3 covers 12 residues. The V and J ends lost 9 bases and 3 bases respectively, with 12 bases between them.

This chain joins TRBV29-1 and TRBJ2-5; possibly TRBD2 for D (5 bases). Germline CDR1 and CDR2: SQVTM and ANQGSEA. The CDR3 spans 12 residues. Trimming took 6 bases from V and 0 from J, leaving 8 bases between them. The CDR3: CSVPDYQETQYF. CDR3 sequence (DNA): TGCAGCGTCCCGGACTACCAAGAGACCCAGTACTTC.

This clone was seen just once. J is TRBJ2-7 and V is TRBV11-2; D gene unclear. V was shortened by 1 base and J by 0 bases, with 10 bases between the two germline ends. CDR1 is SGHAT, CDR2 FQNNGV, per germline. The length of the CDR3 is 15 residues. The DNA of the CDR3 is TGTGCCAGCAGCTTAGTCCCTGTGCCCTCCTACGAGCAGTACTTC. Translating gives CASSLVPVPSYEQYF.

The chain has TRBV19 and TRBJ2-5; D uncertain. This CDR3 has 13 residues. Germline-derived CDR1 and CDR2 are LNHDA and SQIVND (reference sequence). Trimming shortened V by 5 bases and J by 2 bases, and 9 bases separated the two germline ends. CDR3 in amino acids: CASSVAVQETQYF. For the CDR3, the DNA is TGTGCCAGTAGTGTCGCAGTTCAAGAGACCCAGTACTTC.

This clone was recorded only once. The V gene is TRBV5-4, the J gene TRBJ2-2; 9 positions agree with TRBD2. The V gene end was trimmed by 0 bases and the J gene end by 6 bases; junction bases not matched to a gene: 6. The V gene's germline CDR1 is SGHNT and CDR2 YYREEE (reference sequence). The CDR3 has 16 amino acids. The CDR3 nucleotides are TGTGCCAGCAGCTTGGGCGGGGGGGCCGGCTCCGGGGAGCTGTTTTTT. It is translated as CASSLGGGAGSGELFF.

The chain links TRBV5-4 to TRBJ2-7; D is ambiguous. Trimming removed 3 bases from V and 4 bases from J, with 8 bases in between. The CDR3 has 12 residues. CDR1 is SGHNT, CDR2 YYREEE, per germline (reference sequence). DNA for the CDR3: TGTGCCAGCAGCTACAATACATACGAGCAGTACTTC. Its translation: CASSYNTYEQYF.

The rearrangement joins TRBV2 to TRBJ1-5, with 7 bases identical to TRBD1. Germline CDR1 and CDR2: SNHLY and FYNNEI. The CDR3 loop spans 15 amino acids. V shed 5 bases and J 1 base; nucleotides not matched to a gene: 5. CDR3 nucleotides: TGTGCCAGCAGTAGGACAGGACAAAGCAATCAGCCCCAGCATTTT. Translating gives CASSRTGQSNQPQHF.

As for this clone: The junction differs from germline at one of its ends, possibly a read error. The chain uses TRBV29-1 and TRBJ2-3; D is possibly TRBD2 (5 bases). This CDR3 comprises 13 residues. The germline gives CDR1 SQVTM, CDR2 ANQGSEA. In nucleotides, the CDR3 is TGCAGCGTTGATTGGGCTAGCAAAGATACGCAGTATTTT. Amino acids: CSVDWASKDTQYF.

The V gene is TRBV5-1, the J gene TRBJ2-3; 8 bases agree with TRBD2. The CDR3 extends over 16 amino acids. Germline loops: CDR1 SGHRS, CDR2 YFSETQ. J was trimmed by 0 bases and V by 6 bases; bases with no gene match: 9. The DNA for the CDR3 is TGCGCCAGCAACCCCGGGGGGGGAGAGAGCACAGATACGCAGTATTTT. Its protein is CASNPGGGESTDTQYF.

This CDR3 is CSVVGSPNRAYEQYF. The CDR3 DNA reads as TGCAGCGTTGTGGGCAGCCCGAACAGGGCCTACGAGCAGTACTTC. The V and J genes are TRBV29-1 and TRBJ2-7; D possibly corresponds to TRBD1 (6 bases). Germline V gene lookup returns CDR1 SQVTM and CDR2 ANQGSEA. CDR3 length: 15 amino acids. Trimming removed 4 bases at V and 2 bases at J, with 18 bases between.

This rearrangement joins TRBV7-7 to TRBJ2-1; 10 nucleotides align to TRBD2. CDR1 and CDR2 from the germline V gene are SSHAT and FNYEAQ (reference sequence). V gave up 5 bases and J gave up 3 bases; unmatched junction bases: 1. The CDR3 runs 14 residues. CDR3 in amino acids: CASSPSGGYNEQFF. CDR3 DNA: TGTGCCAGCAGCCCTAGCGGGGGCTACAATGAGCAGTTCTTC.

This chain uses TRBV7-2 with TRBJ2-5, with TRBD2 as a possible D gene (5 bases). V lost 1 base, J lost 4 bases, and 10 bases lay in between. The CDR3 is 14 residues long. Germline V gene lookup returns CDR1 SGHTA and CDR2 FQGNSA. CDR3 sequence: CASSLDRGAETQYF. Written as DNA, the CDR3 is TGTGCCAGCAGCTTAGATCGGGGAGCAGAGACCCAGTACTTC.

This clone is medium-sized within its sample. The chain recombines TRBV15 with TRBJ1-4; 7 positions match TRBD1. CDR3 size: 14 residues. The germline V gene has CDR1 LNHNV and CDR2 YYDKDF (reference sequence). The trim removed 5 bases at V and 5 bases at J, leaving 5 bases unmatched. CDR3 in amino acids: CATSRQGRNEKLFF. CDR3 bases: TGTGCCACCAGCCGACAGGGTCGGAATGAAAAACTGTTTTTT.

In DNA, the CDR3 is TGTGCCAGCTCCACCGAACGACAGGGGGAGACCCAGTACTTC. It codes for CASSTERQGETQYF. The chain employs TRBV18 and TRBJ2-5; 8 bases are a match to TRBD1. This CDR3 is built from 14 residues. Germline CDR1 KGHSH, CDR2 LQKENI. V lost 6 bases to trimming and J lost 5 bases; unmatched junction nucleotides: 8.

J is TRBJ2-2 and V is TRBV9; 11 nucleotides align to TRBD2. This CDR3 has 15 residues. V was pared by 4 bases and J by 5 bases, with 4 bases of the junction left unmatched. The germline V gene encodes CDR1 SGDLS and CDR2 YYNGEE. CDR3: CASSFSGGATGELFF. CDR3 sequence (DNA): TGTGCCAGCAGCTTTAGCGGGGGGGCAACCGGGGAGCTGTTTTTT.

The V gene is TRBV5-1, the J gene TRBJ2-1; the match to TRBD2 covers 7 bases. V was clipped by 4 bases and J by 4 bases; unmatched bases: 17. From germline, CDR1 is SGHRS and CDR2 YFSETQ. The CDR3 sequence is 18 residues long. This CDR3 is CASSTEVPAGFIYNEQFF. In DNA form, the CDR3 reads TGCGCCAGCAGCACTGAAGTCCCAGCGGGGTTTATTTACAATGAGCAGTTCTTC.

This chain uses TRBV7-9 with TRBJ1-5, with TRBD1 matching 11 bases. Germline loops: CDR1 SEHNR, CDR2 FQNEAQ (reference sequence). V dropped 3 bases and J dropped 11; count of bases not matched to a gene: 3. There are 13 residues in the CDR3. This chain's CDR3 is CASSLGTGGSQHF. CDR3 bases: TGTGCCAGCAGCTTGGGGACAGGGGGGTCCCAGCATTTT.

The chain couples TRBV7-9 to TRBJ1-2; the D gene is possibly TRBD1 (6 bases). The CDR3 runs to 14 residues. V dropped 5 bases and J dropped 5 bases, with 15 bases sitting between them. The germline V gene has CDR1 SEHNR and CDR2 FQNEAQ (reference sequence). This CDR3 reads CASSPGLGQYGYTF. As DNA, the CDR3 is TGTGCCAGCAGCCCCGGACTTGGACAGTATGGCTACACCTTC.